This is a list of T cell receptor beta chains from one sample in a study of T cell repertoires in cytomegalovirus infection. Their antigen targets remain unknown. TCRdb independently ran MiXCR on the reads; one entry per CDR3 protein. The data contain some 57,000 distinct CDR3 sequences, roughly 34% of them singletons. Sequencing was performed on PBMCs, sequenced either directly or after in vitro stimulation (not recorded which). The receptors were sampled from a human donor in good health (CMV status not recorded). Some clones in this sample may be carry-over from other donors' samples. Each CDR3 is given with its conserved first and last residue. The order of the fields is clone size, D gene, V gene, J gene, CDR3 protein, CDR3 DNA. D genes are given only for firm matches. Clone size, where shown, is once, few, many, or a class for clones that have expanded.

clone_size: many
d_call: TRBD2
v_call: TRBV7-8
j_call: TRBJ2-7
cdr3_aa: CASSSLAGGPPGEQYF
cdr3_nt: TGTGCCAGCAGCTCGCTAGCGGGAGGGCCCCCCGGCGAGCAGTACTTC

clone_size: .
d_call: TRBD1
v_call: TRBV18
j_call: TRBJ1-1
cdr3_aa: CASSRTGRTEAFF
cdr3_nt: TGTGCCAGCTCACGGACAGGAAGGACTGAAGCTTTCTTT

clone_size: many
d_call: .
v_call: TRBV19
j_call: TRBJ2-3
cdr3_aa: CASTPGTAWGDTQYF
cdr3_nt: TGTGCCAGTACCCCAGGGACCGCTTGGGGAGATACGCAGTATTTT

clone_size: .
d_call: .
v_call: TRBV11-2
j_call: TRBJ2-1
cdr3_aa: CASSLSVRVNEQFF
cdr3_nt: TGTGCCAGCAGCTTATCCGTCAGGGTTAATGAGCAGTTCTTC

clone_size: few
d_call: TRBD2
v_call: TRBV10-2
j_call: TRBJ2-1
cdr3_aa: CASSESGLAGDNEQFF
cdr3_nt: TGCGCCAGCAGTGAGTCGGGACTAGCGGGGGACAATGAGCAGTTCTTC

clone_size: few
d_call: TRBD1
v_call: TRBV7-2
j_call: TRBJ1-2
cdr3_aa: CASSFFPGQVIGYGYTF
cdr3_nt: TGTGCCAGCAGCTTTTTCCCGGGACAGGTGATCGGCTATGGCTACACCTTC

clone_size: .
d_call: TRBD1
v_call: TRBV6-6
j_call: TRBJ1-3
cdr3_aa: CASSSGGGAVGNTIYF
cdr3_nt: TGTGCCAGCAGTTCAGGAGGGGGCGCGGTTGGAAACACCATATATTTT

clone_size: many
d_call: TRBD1
v_call: TRBV7-9
j_call: TRBJ1-2
cdr3_aa: CASSQQGLAHYGYTF
cdr3_nt: TGTGCCAGCAGTCAACAGGGGCTAGCTCACTATGGCTACACCTTC

clone_size: many
d_call: TRBD2
v_call: TRBV7-2
j_call: TRBJ2-7
cdr3_aa: CASSLRVGSRGGGYEQYF
cdr3_nt: TGTGCCAGCAGCTTAAGGGTCGGCTCCCGGGGGGGGGGCTACGAGCAGTACTTC

clone_size: .
d_call: .
v_call: TRBV7-2
j_call: TRBJ2-2
cdr3_aa: CASSSPNTGELFF
cdr3_nt: TGTGCCAGCAGCAGCCCGAACACCGGGGAGTTGTTTTTT

clone_size: .
d_call: .
v_call: TRBV12-3/TRBV12-4
j_call: TRBJ2-3
cdr3_aa: CASSTAPEGDTQYF
cdr3_nt: TGTGCCAGCAGCACGGCCCCAGAAGGGGATACGCAGTATTTT

clone_size: few
d_call: .
v_call: TRBV6-2/TRBV6-3
j_call: TRBJ2-1
cdr3_aa: CASGRSRLKNNEQFF
cdr3_nt: TGTGCCAGCGGACGCTCGAGGCTCAAAAACAATGAGCAGTTCTTC

clone_size: .
d_call: TRBD1
v_call: TRBV27
j_call: TRBJ2-2
cdr3_aa: CASSSGTVPSGNTGELFF
cdr3_nt: TGTGCCAGCAGTTCGGGGACAGTCCCTTCGGGGAACACCGGGGAGCTGTTTTTT

clone_size: .
d_call: .
v_call: TRBV19
j_call: TRBJ1-1
cdr3_aa: CASKWAPNTEAFF
cdr3_nt: TGTGCCAGTAAGTGGGCTCCGAACACTGAAGCTTTCTTT

clone_size: .
d_call: TRBD2
v_call: TRBV20-1
j_call: TRBJ2-3
cdr3_aa: CSARDRTSGYTDTQYF
cdr3_nt: TGCAGTGCTAGAGATCGAACTAGCGGGTACACAGATACGCAGTATTTT

clone_size: many
d_call: .
v_call: TRBV12-3/TRBV12-4
j_call: TRBJ2-1
cdr3_aa: CASTVGYNEQFF
cdr3_nt: TGTGCCAGCACCGTAGGGTACAATGAGCAGTTCTTC

clone_size: few
d_call: .
v_call: TRBV5-1
j_call: TRBJ2-1
cdr3_aa: CASSLGVRQYEQFF
cdr3_nt: TGCGCCAGCAGTTTAGGGGTACGGCAATATGAGCAGTTCTTC

clone_size: many
d_call: .
v_call: TRBV19
j_call: TRBJ2-1
cdr3_aa: CASSQPVSNYNEQFF
cdr3_nt: TGTGCCAGTAGCCAACCAGTTAGTAACTACAATGAGCAGTTCTTC

clone_size: .
d_call: .
v_call: TRBV9
j_call: TRBJ1-6
cdr3_aa: CASSVESANSPLHF
cdr3_nt: TGTGCCAGCAGCGTAGAGTCAGCTAATTCACCCCTCCACTTT

clone_size: .
d_call: .
v_call: TRBV10-3
j_call: TRBJ1-6
cdr3_aa: CAIRRTVDFSSSYNSPLHF
cdr3_nt: TGTGCCATCAGGCGGACAGTGGATTTTTCGAGCTCCTATAATTCACCCCTCCACTTT

clone_size: few
d_call: TRBD1
v_call: TRBV12-3/TRBV12-4
j_call: TRBJ1-1
cdr3_aa: CASSLGPGTGGVNTEAFF
cdr3_nt: TGTGCCAGCAGTTTAGGGCCGGGGACAGGGGGCGTGAACACTGAAGCTTTCTTT

clone_size: few
d_call: TRBD2
v_call: TRBV6-1
j_call: TRBJ2-7
cdr3_aa: CASSRGLAGNTYEQYF
cdr3_nt: TGTGCCAGCAGTCGTGGACTAGCGGGGAATACCTACGAGCAGTACTTC

clone_size: .
d_call: .
v_call: TRBV4-3
j_call: TRBJ2-2
cdr3_aa: CASSQDGPGMDTGELFF
cdr3_nt: TGCGCCAGCAGCCAAGATGGTCCGGGGATGGACACCGGGGAGCTGTTTTTT

clone_size: .
d_call: .
v_call: TRBV4-2
j_call: TRBJ1-4
cdr3_aa: CASSPHFANEKLFF
cdr3_nt: TGTGCCAGCAGCCCACACTTCGCTAATGAAAAACTGTTTTTT

clone_size: few
d_call: TRBD1
v_call: TRBV19
j_call: TRBJ1-1
cdr3_aa: CASSRTDRGNTEAFF
cdr3_nt: TGTGCCAGTAGTCGCACGGACAGGGGGAACACTGAAGCTTTCTTT

clone_size: few
d_call: .
v_call: TRBV19
j_call: TRBJ2-5
cdr3_aa: CASSKLALQETQYF
cdr3_nt: TGTGCCAGTAGTAAGCTTGCACTACAAGAGACCCAGTACTTC

clone_size: .
d_call: .
v_call: TRBV19
j_call: TRBJ1-5
cdr3_aa: CASSWGVNQPQHF
cdr3_nt: TGTGCCAGTTCGTGGGGGGTCAATCAGCCCCAGCATTTT

clone_size: few
d_call: TRBD1
v_call: TRBV14
j_call: TRBJ1-2
cdr3_aa: CASSQDQDRIWGYTF
cdr3_nt: TGTGCCAGCAGCCAAGATCAGGACAGGATCTGGGGCTACACCTTC

clone_size: few
d_call: .
v_call: TRBV27
j_call: TRBJ1-5
cdr3_aa: CASSLQGNQPQHF
cdr3_nt: TGTGCCAGCAGTTTGCAGGGCAATCAGCCCCAGCATTTT

clone_size: .
d_call: .
v_call: TRBV5-5
j_call: TRBJ2-7
cdr3_aa: CASSFGQWGREQYF
cdr3_nt: TGTGCCAGCAGCTTCGGACAGTGGGGCAGGGAGCAGTACTTC

clone_size: few
d_call: .
v_call: TRBV15
j_call: TRBJ2-5
cdr3_aa: CATSRDEGGLETQYF
cdr3_nt: TGTGCCACCAGCAGAGATGAAGGAGGATTGGAGACCCAGTACTTC

clone_size: .
d_call: .
v_call: TRBV10-3
j_call: TRBJ2-1
cdr3_aa: CAISESAGDYNEQFF
cdr3_nt: TGTGCCATCAGTGAGTCTGCAGGGGACTACAATGAGCAGTTCTTC

clone_size: few
d_call: TRBD1
v_call: TRBV20-1
j_call: TRBJ2-5
cdr3_aa: CSARDFLRQGQETQYF
cdr3_nt: TGCAGTGCTAGAGATTTCTTGAGACAGGGCCAAGAGACCCAGTACTTC

clone_size: .
d_call: .
v_call: TRBV23-1
j_call: TRBJ2-7
cdr3_aa: CASSQSLGFSTSYEQYF
cdr3_nt: TGCGCCAGCAGTCAATCTCTTGGCTTTTCGACCTCCTACGAGCAGTACTTC

clone_size: .
d_call: .
v_call: TRBV7-6
j_call: TRBJ2-2
cdr3_aa: CASSPQANTGELFF
cdr3_nt: TGTGCCAGCTCGCCACAGGCGAACACCGGGGAGCTGTTTTTT

clone_size: .
d_call: TRBD2
v_call: TRBV5-3
j_call: TRBJ2-3
cdr3_aa: CASSFRGLAGTTDTQYF
cdr3_nt: TGTGCCAGCAGCTTCCGGGGACTAGCGGGAACCACAGATACGCAGTATTTT

clone_size: .
d_call: TRBD2
v_call: TRBV12-3/TRBV12-4
j_call: TRBJ2-5
cdr3_aa: CASSLGSGTSGGTQYF
cdr3_nt: TGTGCCAGCAGTTTAGGTTCGGGGACTAGCGGAGGGACCCAGTACTTC

clone_size: .
d_call: .
v_call: TRBV7-9
j_call: TRBJ2-5
cdr3_aa: CASRPAMDTQYF
cdr3_nt: TGTGCCAGCAGGCCCGCTATGGATACCCAGTACTTC

clone_size: .
d_call: .
v_call: TRBV5-4
j_call: TRBJ1-1
cdr3_aa: CASSRDQMNTEAFF
cdr3_nt: TGTGCCAGCAGCCGTGACCAGATGAACACTGAAGCTTTCTTT